Below, 22 T cell receptor beta chains from the same sample are listed, as sequenced in a study of T cells in Graves' hyperthyroidism and ophthalmopathy (dated by TCRdb to between 2018 and 2020). Library preparation used multiplex PCR. The instrument was an Illumina HiSeq 2000. TCR beta CDR3 regions were amplified from RNA transcripts. The first round of RT-PCR for the TCR CDR3 was performed with the HTBI primer set and the Qiagen OneStep RT-PCR kit. TCRdb reanalyzed the raw reads on its own, using fastp at Q25 for trimming and MiXCR for clone calling, and kept in-frame beta chains. Each entry is one CDR3 protein sequence, shown with its most common DNA and genes. The sample has 550,000 to 650,000 distinct CDR3 sequences on record, around 15% of them singletons. The top ten constitute about 15% of the sample. Sequences were obtained from blood. The receptors derive from a woman in her forties with Graves' hyperthyroidism.

This clonotype was picked up many times. V and J are TRBV15 and TRBJ2-3; the match to TRBD2 covers 11 bases. This CDR3 is 18 amino acids long. V shed 3 bases, J shed 4 bases, and the junction held 12 bases outside the gene matches. Germline V gene data show CDR1 as LNHNV and CDR2 as YYDKDF (reference sequence). CDR3 sequence reads: CATSRAVTGTSGSDTQYF. The CDR3 DNA sequence: TGTGCCACCAGCAGGGCCGTGACCGGGACTAGCGGATCAGATACGCAGTATTTT.

This clonotype has at least ten counts. The genes are TRBV5-1 and TRBJ1-2, with D possibly TRBD1 on 5 matching bases. The length of the CDR3 is 13 residues. Germline V lookup: CDR1 SGHRS, CDR2 YFSETQ. The V end lost 6 bases, the J end lost 4 bases, and 13 bases lay between the germline ends. For the CDR3, the DNA is TGCGCCAGCACCAAGGACGGGGGCTATGGCTACACCTTC. This codes for CASTKDGGYGYTF. Supplemented by reference TRBV5-1 and TRBJ1-2, the full variable domain reads KAGVTQTPRYLIKTRGQQVTLSCSPISGHRSVSWYQQTPGQGLQFLFEYFSETQRNKGNFPGRFSGRQFSNSRSEMNVSTLELGDSALYLCASTKDGGYGYTFGSGTRLTVV.

The table lists this clonotype with many counts. The chain combines TRBV12-5 with TRBJ1-1, with unresolved D. The CDR3 is 12 amino acids. In germline, CDR1 is LGHNT, CDR2 FRNRAP. V was trimmed by 5 bases and J by 4 bases, leaving 8 bases between them. The CDR3 region has the DNA TGTGCTAGTGGTCCGAGGTTCACTGAAGCTTTCTTT. This gives the protein CASGPRFTEAFF.

This clonotype was counted only a few times. The chain has TRBV20-1 and TRBJ2-5, with a weak D call TRBD2 (5 bases). CDR3 length: 16 residues. Per the germline V gene, CDR1 is DFQATT and CDR2 is SNEGSKA (reference sequence). Trimming removed 0 bases from V and 3 bases from J, with 17 bases in between. Here the CDR3 DNA reads TGCAGTGCTAGAGATGTCCGGGGTTCGCGGAAAGAGACCCAGTACTTC. Translation: CSARDVRGSRKETQYF.

This chain links TRBV19 with TRBJ2-1; 7 nucleotides match TRBD1. The CDR3 runs to 14 residues. CDR1 and CDR2 from the germline V gene are LNHDA and SQIVND (reference sequence). J gave up 2 bases and V 5 bases, and 3 bases lay outside the gene matches. CDR3 sequence (DNA): TGTGCCAGTAGTGGCGGACAGGCCTACAATGAGCAGTTCTTC. Its translation is CASSGGQAYNEQFF.

In this sample, this clonotype turned up many times. The V and J genes are TRBV6-1 and TRBJ1-3; D not resolved. Germline CDR1 reads MNHNS; CDR2 reads SASEGT. The CDR3 loop spans 15 amino acids. Trimming removed 1 base from V and 0 bases from J, with 7 bases in between. DNA for the CDR3: TGTGCCAGCAGTGAAGGATCATTCTCTGGAAACACCATATATTTT. Its translation: CASSEGSFSGNTIYF.

This clonotype has a handful of counts. This chain joins TRBV2 and TRBJ2-7; no definite D call. V shed 2 bases and J shed 0 bases, with 5 bases lying between them. Germline lookup yields CDR1 SNHLY and CDR2 FYNNEI. The CDR3 length is 13 residues. The CDR3 here is CASSEILSYEQYF. As DNA, the CDR3 is TGTGCCAGCAGTGAAATCCTCTCCTACGAGCAGTACTTC. The whole variable domain, remainder taken from reference TRBV2 and TRBJ2-7, is EPEVTQTPSHQVTQMGQEVILRCVPISNHLYFYWYRQILGQKVEFLVSFYNNEISEKSEIFDDQFSVERPDGSNFTLKIRSTKLEDSAMYFCASSEILSYEQYFGPGTRLTVT.

This clonotype appeared a few times. The rearrangement uses TRBV6-1 and TRBJ1-1; D remains unclear. Deletions cut 7 bases from V and 8 bases from J, with 17 bases between. Germline loops: CDR1 MNHNS, CDR2 SASEGT. The CDR3 contains 13 residues. CDR3 residues: CASTFGPAREAFF. The CDR3 DNA sequence: TGTGCCAGCACCTTTGGACCGGCGCGGGAAGCTTTCTTT.

This clonotype was detected only a few times. The chain uses TRBV4-1 and TRBJ1-2, with D possibly TRBD1 on 5 matching bases. The CDR3 has 15 residues. CDR1 and CDR2 (germline): MGHRA, YSYEKL. The V and J ends lost 0 bases and 7 bases respectively, with 15 bases between them. CDR3 bases: TGCGCCAGCAGCCAAGAATCGACAGATCCCGCTGGCTACACCTTC. It encodes CASSQESTDPAGYTF.

There are many counts of this clonotype. The rearrangement joins TRBV5-1 to TRBJ1-1, with a possible D match to TRBD1 (6 bases). The length of the CDR3 is 16 residues. Per the germline V gene, CDR1 is SGHRS and CDR2 is YFSETQ. Trimming left V 6 bases short and J 1 base short, with 19 bases between. DNA of the CDR3: TGCGCCAGCAACTTAGGGGGAACAGCTAAGAACACTGAAGCTTTCTTT. It translates to CASNLGGTAKNTEAFF.

In its sample, this clonotype was seen a few times. The V gene is TRBV10-2, the J gene TRBJ2-5, with 8 bases that match TRBD1. The CDR3 runs 14 residues. The germline V gene has CDR1 WSHSY and CDR2 SAAADI. V lost 4 bases to trimming and J lost 2 bases; unmatched junction nucleotides: 3. This CDR3 is CASSVYRGQETQYF. Written as DNA, the CDR3 is TGCGCCAGCAGTGTCTACAGGGGGCAAGAGACCCAGTACTTC.

This clonotype was detected many times. The genes are TRBV6-5 and TRBJ1-2, with D tentatively TRBD1 (5 bases). Per the germline V gene, CDR1 is MNHEY and CDR2 is SVGAGI. Trimming stripped 0 bases from V and 0 bases from J, with 17 bases between. The CDR3 totals 18 residues. The CDR3 DNA sequence: TGTGCCAGCAGTTACTCGGTATGGGGGGTGAGCCCTAACTATGGCTACACCTTC. It translates to CASSYSVWGVSPNYGYTF.

V gene TRBV3-1 combines with J gene TRBJ2-2, with 14 bases matching TRBD2. This CDR3 spans 17 amino acids. Germline loops: CDR1 LGHDT, CDR2 YNNKEL (reference sequence). V shed 0 bases and J 6 bases; nucleotides not matched to a gene: 3. The CDR3 here is CASSQEGLAGVPGELFF. The CDR3 DNA reads TGTGCCAGCAGCCAAGAGGGACTAGCGGGAGTTCCCGGGGAGCTGTTTTTT.

This clonotype was seen at least ten times. CDR3: CASSTLQSTDTQYF. CDR3 sequence (DNA): TGTGCCAGCTCAACTCTACAGAGCACAGATACGCAGTATTTT. The rearrangement links TRBV18 to TRBJ2-3; unclear D gene. The V end was cut by 5 bases, the J end by 0 bases, with 9 bases between. Germline loops: CDR1 KGHSH, CDR2 LQKENI. CDR3 length equals 14 residues.

This clonotype was seen ten or more times. The genes are TRBV20-1 and TRBJ1-5; D is uncertain. CDR3 length: 13 amino acids. CDR1 is DFQATT and CDR2 is SNEGSKA in the germline V gene (reference sequence). The ends were cut back, 3 bases at V and 0 bases at J, with 6 bases in the middle. CDR3 nucleotide sequence: TGCAGTGCTAGTTCTAATAGCAATCAGCCCCAGCATTTT. It translates to CSASSNSNQPQHF.

This clonotype was seen many times. The genes are TRBV5-6 and TRBJ2-7; weak D call: TRBD2 (6 bases). In germline, CDR1 is SGHDT, CDR2 YYEEEE. CDR3 length: 13 residues. Trimming removed 3 bases from V and 4 bases from J, with 11 bases in between. This CDR3 reads CASSSREYYEQYF. CDR3 coding DNA: TGTGCCAGCAGCTCCCGGGAGTATTACGAGCAGTACTTC.

CDR3 bases: TGTGCCAGCAGATCTAGCGGGAGTTTACATGAGCAGTTCTTC. Amino acids: CASRSSGSLHEQFF. The gene calls are TRBV6-1 and TRBJ2-1; 10 positions match TRBD2. V lost 6 bases and J lost 8; bases outside the gene matches: 7. Germline values: CDR1 MNHNS, CDR2 SASEGT. CDR3 size: 14 residues.

This clonotype was seen at least ten times. CDR3 protein: CSARDSGTGGTEAFF. CDR3 DNA sequence: TGCAGTGCTAGAGACTCCGGGACAGGGGGCACTGAAGCTTTCTTT. This chain connects TRBV20-1 to TRBJ1-1; TRBD1 aligns across 11 bases. The CDR3 contains 15 residues. V gave up 0 bases and J gave up 4 bases; unmatched junction bases: 4. Germline V gives CDR1 DFQATT, CDR2 SNEGSKA (reference sequence).

This clonotype was seen a handful of times. The chain couples TRBV12-5 to TRBJ1-1; TRBD1 might be the D (5 bases). CDR1 is LGHNT, CDR2 FRNRAP, per germline. The length of the CDR3 is 16 residues. The ends were cut back, 1 base at V and 5 bases at J, with 17 bases in the middle. For the CDR3, the DNA is TGTGCTAGTGGTTTGGATTCAGGGTGGGGGATTACTGAAGCTTTCTTT. It specifies CASGLDSGWGITEAFF.

This clonotype was observed at least ten times. The V call is TRBV7-8, the J call TRBJ2-7, with D tentatively TRBD1 or TRBD2 (5 bases each). CDR3 length: 13 residues. The germline V gene encodes CDR1 SGHVS and CDR2 FQNEAQ. Between the trimmed V and J ends, which lost 4 bases and 4 bases, there was a span of 11 bases. CDR3 DNA sequence: TGTGCCAGCAGCTCGGGACGGGGATACGAGCAGTACTTC. Amino acids: CASSSGRGYEQYF.

This clonotype occurred once. The chain links TRBV10-2 to TRBJ2-3, with 7 bases identical to TRBD2. The CDR3 totals 15 residues. Germline V gene lookup returns CDR1 WSHSY and CDR2 SAAADI. V gave up 2 bases and J gave up 2 bases; unmatched junction bases: 4. The DNA of the CDR3 is TGCGCCAGCAGTGAGGCTAGCGGAGACACAGATACGCAGTATTTT. It translates to CASSEASGDTDTQYF.

This clonotype came up many times. This rearrangement joins TRBV18 to TRBJ2-7; TRBD2 is a possible D gene (7 bases). The CDR3 sequence is 14 residues long. Germline CDR1 reads KGHSH; CDR2 reads LQKENI. The V gene lost 5 bases and the J gene lost 5 bases, with 16 bases spanning the gap. The CDR3 DNA is TGTGCCAGCTCAAGAGGCGGGGGCAGGGACGAGCAGTACTTC. Amino acid sequence: CASSRGGGRDEQYF.